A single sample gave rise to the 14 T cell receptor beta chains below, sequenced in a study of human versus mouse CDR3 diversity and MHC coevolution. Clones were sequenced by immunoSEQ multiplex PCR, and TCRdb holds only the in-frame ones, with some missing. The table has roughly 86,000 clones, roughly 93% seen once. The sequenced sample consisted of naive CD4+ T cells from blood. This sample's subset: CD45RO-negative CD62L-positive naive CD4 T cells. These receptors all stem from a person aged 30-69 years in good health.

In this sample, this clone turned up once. CDR3 bases: TGTGCCAGTAGTGGGGAGGGACTAGCGGGAGCGGGCACCGGGGAGCTGTTTTTT. This gives the protein CASSGEGLAGAGTGELFF. The chain links TRBV19 to TRBJ2-2, with 14 positions matching TRBD2. From germline, CDR1 is LNHDA and CDR2 SQIVND (reference sequence). The trim removed 5 bases at V and 4 bases at J, leaving 9 bases unmatched. The CDR3 is 18 amino acids.

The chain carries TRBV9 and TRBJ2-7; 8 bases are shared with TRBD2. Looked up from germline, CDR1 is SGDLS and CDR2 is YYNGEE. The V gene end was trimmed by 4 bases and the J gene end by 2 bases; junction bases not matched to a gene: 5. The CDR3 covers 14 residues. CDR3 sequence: CASSLTGRAYEQYF. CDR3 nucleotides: TGTGCCAGCAGCCTCACCGGGAGGGCCTACGAGCAGTACTTC.

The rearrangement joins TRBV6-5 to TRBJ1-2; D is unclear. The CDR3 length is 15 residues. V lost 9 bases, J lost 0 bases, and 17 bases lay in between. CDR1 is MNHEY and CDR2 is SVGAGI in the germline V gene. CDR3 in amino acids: CASSGEPLTNYGYTF. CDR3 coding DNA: TGTGCCAGTTCCGGGGAGCCCCTTACTAACTATGGCTACACCTTC.

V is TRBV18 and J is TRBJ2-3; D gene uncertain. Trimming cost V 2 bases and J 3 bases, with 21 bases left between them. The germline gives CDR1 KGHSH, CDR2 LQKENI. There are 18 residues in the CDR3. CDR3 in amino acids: CASSPDSAVLASTDTQYF. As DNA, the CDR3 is TGTGCCAGCTCACCAGATTCGGCGGTCCTTGCATCGACAGATACGCAGTATTTT. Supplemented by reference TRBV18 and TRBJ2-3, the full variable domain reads NAGVMQNPRHLVRRRGQEARLRCSPMKGHSHVYWYRQLPEEGLKFMVYLQKENIIDESGMPKERFSAEFPKEGPSILRIQQVVRGDSAAYFCASSPDSAVLASTDTQYFGPGTRLTVL.

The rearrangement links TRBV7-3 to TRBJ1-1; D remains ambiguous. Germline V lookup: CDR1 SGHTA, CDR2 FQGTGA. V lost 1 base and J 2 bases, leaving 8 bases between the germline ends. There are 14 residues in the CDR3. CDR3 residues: CASSLSGSNTEAFF. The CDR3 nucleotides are TGTGCCAGCAGCTTAAGCGGCAGTAACACTGAAGCTTTCTTT.

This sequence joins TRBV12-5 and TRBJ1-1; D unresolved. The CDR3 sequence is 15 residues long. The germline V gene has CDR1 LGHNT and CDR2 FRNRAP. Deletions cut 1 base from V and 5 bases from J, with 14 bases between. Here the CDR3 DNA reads TGTGCTAGTGGTTTGGGAGACGGGTTGTCTACTGAAGCTTTCTTT. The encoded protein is CASGLGDGLSTEAFF.

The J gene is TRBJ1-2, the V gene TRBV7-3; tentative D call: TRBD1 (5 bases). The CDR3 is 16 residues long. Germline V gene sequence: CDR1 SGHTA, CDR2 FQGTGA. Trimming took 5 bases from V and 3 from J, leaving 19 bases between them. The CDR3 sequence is CASSPDGGGVDYGYTF. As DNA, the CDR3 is TGTGCCAGCAGCCCCGACGGGGGGGGAGTTGACTATGGCTACACCTTC. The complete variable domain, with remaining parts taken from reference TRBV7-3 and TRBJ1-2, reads GAGVSQTPSNKVTEKGKYVELRCDPISGHTALYWYRQSLGQGPEFLIYFQGTGAADDSGLPNDRFFAVRPEGSVSTLKIQRTERGDSAVYLCASSPDGGGVDYGYTFGSGTRLTVV.

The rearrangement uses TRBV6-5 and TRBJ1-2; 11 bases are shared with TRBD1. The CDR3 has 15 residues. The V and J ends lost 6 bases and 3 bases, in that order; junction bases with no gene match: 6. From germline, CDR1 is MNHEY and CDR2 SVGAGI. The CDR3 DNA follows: TGTGCCAGCAGCCTACCGGGACAGGGGGACTATGGCTACACCTTC. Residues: CASSLPGQGDYGYTF.

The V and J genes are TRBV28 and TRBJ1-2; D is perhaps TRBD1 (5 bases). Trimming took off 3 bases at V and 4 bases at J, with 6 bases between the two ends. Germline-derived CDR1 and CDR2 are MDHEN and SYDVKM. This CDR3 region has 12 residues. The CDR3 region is CASSFDSYGYTF. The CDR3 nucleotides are TGTGCCAGCAGTTTCGACAGCTATGGCTACACCTTC.

The CDR3 nucleotides are TGTGCCACCAGCAGAGAAGGGAGGGGAGGTCAGCCCCAGCATTTT. Amino acids: CATSREGRGGQPQHF. The chain carries TRBV15 and TRBJ1-5, with D possibly TRBD1 on 5 matching bases. This CDR3 is 15 amino acids long. The germline gives CDR1 LNHNV, CDR2 YYDKDF (reference sequence). Trimming shortened V by 0 bases and J by 6 bases, and 12 bases separated the two germline ends.

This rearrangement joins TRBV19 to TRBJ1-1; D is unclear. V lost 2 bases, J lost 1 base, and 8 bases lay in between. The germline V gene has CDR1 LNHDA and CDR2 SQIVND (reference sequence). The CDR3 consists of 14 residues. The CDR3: CASSIWHTNTEAFF. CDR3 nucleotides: TGTGCCAGTAGTATATGGCACACGAACACTGAAGCTTTCTTT.

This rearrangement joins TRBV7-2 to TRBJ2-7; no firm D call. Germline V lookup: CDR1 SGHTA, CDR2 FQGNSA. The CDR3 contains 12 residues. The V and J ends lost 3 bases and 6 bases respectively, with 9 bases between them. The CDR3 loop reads CASSFLQVEQYF. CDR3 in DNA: TGTGCCAGCAGCTTCCTTCAGGTCGAGCAGTACTTC. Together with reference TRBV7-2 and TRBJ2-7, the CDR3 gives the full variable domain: GAGVSQSPSNKVTEKGKDVELRCDPISGHTALYWYRQSLGQGLEFLIYFQGNSAPDKSGLPSDRFSAERTGGSVSTLTIQRTQQEDSAVYLCASSFLQVEQYFGPGTRLTVT.

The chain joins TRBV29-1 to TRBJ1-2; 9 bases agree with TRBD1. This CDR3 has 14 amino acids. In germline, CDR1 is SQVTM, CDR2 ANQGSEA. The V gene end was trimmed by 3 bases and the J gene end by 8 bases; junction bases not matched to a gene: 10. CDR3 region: CSVDERTGVEGYTF. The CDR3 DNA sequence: TGCAGCGTTGATGAGAGGACAGGGGTGGAAGGCTACACCTTC.

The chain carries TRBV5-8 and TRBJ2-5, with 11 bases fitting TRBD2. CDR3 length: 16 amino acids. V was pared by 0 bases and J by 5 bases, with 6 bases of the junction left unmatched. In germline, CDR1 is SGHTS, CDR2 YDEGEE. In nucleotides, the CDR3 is TGTGCCAGCAGCTTGGTTAGCGGGAGGGCCGGTGAGACCCAGTACTTC. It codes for CASSLVSGRAGETQYF.